A selection of T cell receptor beta chains follows, all from one sample in a study of cytomegalovirus exposure and HLA in healthy donors. Profiled with immunoSEQ multiplex PCR; TCRdb holds only in-frame clones, not every one. The sample yields around 120,000 clones, less than 75% seen once. The source material was PBMCs. The receptors were sampled from a woman between 40 and 50 years old in good health and CMV-seronegative. Each CDR3 is given with its conserved first and last residue. D genes are given only for firm matches. Some rows mark clone size as missing; the rest say once, few, many or name a class of expanded clone.

d_gene	v_gene	abundance	j_gene	CDR3aa	CDR3nt
-	TRBV11-2	-	TRBJ1-1	CASSSQGWTEAFF	TGTGCCAGCAGCTCCCAGGGTTGGACTGAAGCTTTCTTT
-	TRBV5-1	-	TRBJ1-3	CASSPQGAGSGNTIYF	TGCGCCAGCAGCCCCCAGGGCGCCGGCTCTGGAAACACCATATATTTT
-	TRBV7-9	-	TRBJ1-2	CASSPPSSGYTF	TGTGCCAGCAGCCCCCCCTCGTCTGGCTACACCTTC
TRBD1	TRBV6-6	-	TRBJ2-4	CASSDRGENIQYF	TGTGCCAGCAGTGACAGGGGCGAAAACATTCAGTACTTC
TRBD2	TRBV4-1	-	TRBJ2-7	CASSQDLAGIYEQYF	TGCGCCAGCAGCCAAGATCTAGCGGGGATCTACGAGCAGTACTTC
-	TRBV27	-	TRBJ2-7	CASSSPGESSYEQYF	TGTGCCAGCAGTTCTCCCGGGGAGAGCTCCTACGAGCAGTACTTC
TRBD1	TRBV30	-	TRBJ1-4	CAWSGRGRSRLVGEKLFF	TGTGCCTGGAGCGGCAGGGGGAGATCGCGGCTCGTTGGTGAAAAACTGTTTTTT
-	TRBV9	-	TRBJ1-2	CASSVEARSEYGYTF	TGTGCCAGCAGCGTAGAAGCCAGGTCAGAATATGGCTACACCTTC
TRBD1	TRBV10-3	-	TRBJ2-3	CAISRSRTGTTDTQYF	TGTGCCATCAGCCGATCTAGGACAGGGACTACAGATACGCAGTATTTT
TRBD2	TRBV9	-	TRBJ2-7	CASSGSLSGSSGEQYF	TGTGCCAGCAGCGGATCTCTTAGCGGGAGTTCAGGCGAGCAGTACTTC
TRBD1	TRBV5-6	-	TRBJ2-7	CASSLGQGPYEQYF	TGTGCCAGCAGTCTGGGACAGGGACCCTACGAGCAGTACTTC
-	TRBV7-9	-	TRBJ2-7	CASIPLGGYEQYF	TGTGCCAGCATTCCCCTCGGGGGCTACGAGCAGTACTTC
TRBD2	TRBV5-4	once	TRBJ2-1	CASSSPGLAGYNEQFF	TGTGCCAGCAGCAGCCCGGGACTAGCGGGCTACAATGAGCAGTTCTTC
TRBD1	TRBV19	-	TRBJ1-5	CASTGQGGNQPQHF	TGTGCCAGTACGGGACAGGGAGGCAATCAGCCCCAGCATTTT
-	TRBV7-2	-	TRBJ1-3	CASSPQGIGSLISGNTIYF	TGTGCCAGCAGCCCCCAGGGTATCGGCAGCCTTATCTCTGGAAACACCATATATTTT
TRBD1	TRBV4-3	-	TRBJ2-7	CASSQESGRTGREQYF	TGCGCCAGCAGCCAAGAGAGCGGCCGGACAGGGCGAGAGCAGTACTTC
TRBD2	TRBV4-3	few	TRBJ2-7	CASSQDSGGPSYEQYF	TGCGCCAGCAGCCAAGATAGCGGGGGGCCCTCCTACGAGCAGTACTTC
TRBD1	TRBV11-1	-	TRBJ2-5	CASSLRQGAVETQYF	TGTGCCAGCAGCTTAAGACAGGGGGCCGTAGAGACCCAGTACTTC
-	TRBV9	-	TRBJ2-1	CASSVSGRGAHYNEQFF	TGTGCCAGCAGCGTATCCGGTCGGGGGGCCCACTACAATGAGCAGTTCTTC
TRBD1	TRBV10-3	-	TRBJ2-7	CAISETGSYEQYF	TGTGCCATCAGCGAGACAGGGTCCTACGAGCAGTACTTC
TRBD1	TRBV5-8	-	TRBJ1-5	CASRLIQGGNQPQHF	TGTGCCAGCAGGCTAATTCAGGGGGGTAATCAGCCCCAGCATTTT
-	TRBV19	-	TRBJ2-1	CASSIGTFTEQFF	TGTGCCAGTAGTATCGGGACATTCACTGAGCAGTTCTTC
TRBD1	TRBV19	-	TRBJ1-4	CASAIRDRKNEKLFF	TGTGCCAGTGCAATCCGGGACAGAAAAAATGAAAAACTGTTTTTT
TRBD1	TRBV14	-	TRBJ2-2	CASSQDGRGRTGELFF	TGTGCCAGCAGCCAAGATGGCAGGGGGCGAACCGGGGAGCTGTTTTTT
TRBD2	TRBV4-3	-	TRBJ2-5	CASSQGGTSGETQYF	TGCGCCAGCAGCCAAGGTGGAACTAGCGGAGAGACCCAGTACTTC
TRBD2	TRBV7-6	few	TRBJ2-7	CASSLGGGSDEQYF	TGTGCCAGCAGCTTAGGGGGGGGGAGCGACGAGCAGTACTTC
TRBD1	TRBV5-6	-	TRBJ2-3	CASRGRTGADTQYF	TGTGCCAGCAGGGGTCGGACAGGGGCAGATACGCAGTATTTT
TRBD1	TRBV4-3	-	TRBJ2-5	CASSQEYRQGGETQYF	TGCGCCAGCAGCCAAGAATACAGACAGGGGGGGGAGACCCAGTACTTC
TRBD2	TRBV2	-	TRBJ2-5	CASSVSSGASGGALETQYF	TGTGCCAGCAGTGTTTCATCTGGGGCTAGCGGGGGGGCTTTAGAGACCCAGTACTTC
TRBD1	TRBV18	-	TRBJ1-1	CASSPRTGVNTEAFF	TGTGCCAGCTCACCACGGACAGGGGTGAACACTGAAGCTTTCTTT
TRBD2	TRBV7-2	-	TRBJ2-5	CASSLVGGRVGETQYF	TGTGCCAGCAGCTTAGTAGGCGGGAGGGTCGGAGAGACCCAGTACTTC
-	TRBV30	-	TRBJ1-2	CAWSGDLLYGYTF	TGTGCCTGGAGTGGGGACTTGCTCTATGGCTACACCTTC
-	TRBV25-1	few	TRBJ2-7	CASRRAGDFYEQYF	TGTGCCAGCAGGCGAGCGGGTGATTTCTACGAGCAGTACTTC
TRBD1	TRBV13	-	TRBJ1-1	CASRHRGTGINTEAFF	TGTGCCAGCAGACACAGGGGAACAGGGATAAACACTGAAGCTTTCTTT
-	TRBV18	-	TRBJ2-5	CASSPPLGHGVWETQYF	TGTGCCAGCTCACCTCCTTTAGGACATGGGGTTTGGGAGACCCAGTACTTC
-	TRBV27	-	TRBJ2-1	CASSFSLSGYYNEQFF	TGTGCCAGCAGTTTCTCCCTCTCGGGGTACTACAATGAGCAGTTCTTC
TRBD1	TRBV9	-	TRBJ2-7	CASSVGPGQTYEQYF	TGTGCCAGCAGCGTTGGACCGGGACAGACCTACGAGCAGTACTTC
-	TRBV2	once	TRBJ1-2	CASSERSGATEYTF	TGTGCCAGCAGTGAACGTTCCGGTGCGACTGAATACACCTTC
TRBD1	TRBV5-4	-	TRBJ1-4	CASSKGGADEKLFF	TGTGCCAGCAGCAAAGGGGGCGCGGATGAAAAACTGTTTTTT
TRBD1	TRBV4-3	once	TRBJ1-1	CASSDRQGFGEAFF	TGCGCCAGCAGCGACCGACAGGGTTTCGGTGAAGCTTTCTTT
-	TRBV5-1	few	TRBJ1-5	CASDLTRLSNQPQHF	TGCGCCAGCGACTTGACCCGCCTTAGCAATCAGCCCCAGCATTTT